These T cell receptor beta chains were read from a single sample in a study of brain T cells in children with intractable seizures. TCRdb's copy holds only in-frame clones and misses some; the assay was immunoSEQ multiplex PCR. The sample has under 400,000 clones; about 93% are singletons. Sequences were derived from peripheral blood, sampled less than 6 months after surgery. The receptors were sampled from a boy younger than two with tuberous sclerosis and intractable seizures. The CDR3 runs from the conserved cysteine through the conserved F or W. D genes are given only for firm matches. Some rows mark clone size as missing; the rest say once, few, many or name a class of expanded clone.

>.|TRBJ2-2|TRBV11-3|.
CASSTPGATGELFF
TGTGCCAGCAGCACACCCGGGGCCACCGGGGAGCTGTTTTTT
>.|TRBJ1-2|TRBV7-8|.
CASSLGSGYTF
TGTGCCAGCAGCTTAGGGAGTGGCTACACCTTC
>.|TRBJ2-3|TRBV7-3|TRBD2
CASSRQGLATDTQYF
TGTGCCAGCAGCCGACAGGGACTAGCTACAGATACGCAGTATTTT
>.|TRBJ1-2|TRBV2|.
CASSERSANYGYTF
TGTGCCAGCAGTGAAAGATCCGCTAACTATGGCTACACCTTC
>.|TRBJ1-4|TRBV7-2|.
CASSLALNEKLFF
TGTGCCAGCAGCTTAGCGCTTAATGAAAAACTGTTTTTT
>few|TRBJ2-5|TRBV13|.
CASSPRRAEGQETQYF
TGTGCCAGCAGCCCCCGTCGCGCGGAGGGCCAAGAGACCCAGTACTTC
>.|TRBJ1-1|TRBV20-1|.
CSASRGNTEAFF
TGCAGTGCTAGTCGGGGTAACACTGAAGCTTTCTTT
>.|TRBJ2-7|TRBV9|TRBD2
CASSVIPSGSYEQYF
TGTGCCAGCAGCGTAATTCCTAGCGGGAGCTACGAGCAGTACTTC
>.|TRBJ2-3|TRBV6-1|TRBD2
CASSEGTSGTDTQYF
TGTGCCAGCAGTGAGGGGACTAGCGGCACAGATACGCAGTATTTT
>.|TRBJ2-1|TRBV27|.
CASSLAPRSGLVYNEQFF
TGTGCCAGCAGTTTAGCCCCCCGGTCGGGTTTAGTGTACAATGAGCAGTTCTTC
>.|TRBJ1-2|TRBV7-2|.
CASSLAEGPSYGYTF
TGTGCCAGCAGCTTAGCTGAGGGGCCATCCTATGGCTACACCTTC
>.|TRBJ2-3|TRBV5-1|.
CASNLLGPSTDTQYF
TGCGCCAGCAACCTCCTGGGCCCGAGCACAGATACGCAGTATTTT
>.|TRBJ1-6|TRBV7-2|TRBD1
CASSLLGTGGLPLHF
TGTGCCAGCAGCTTACTTGGGACAGGGGGCTTACCCCTCCACTTT
>once|TRBJ2-7|TRBV5-4|TRBD1
CASSPGTEGYEQYF
TGTGCCAGCAGCCCCGGGACAGAAGGCTACGAGCAGTACTTC
>few|TRBJ1-3|TRBV30|.
CAWSVLSGAGNTIYF
TGTGCCTGGAGTGTACTCTCAGGGGCTGGAAACACCATATATTTT
>few|TRBJ2-2|TRBV10-3|.
CAISITPLELPGELFF
TGTGCCATCAGTATAACGCCACTAGAACTCCCCGGGGAGCTGTTTTTT
>.|TRBJ1-1|TRBV30|TRBD1
CARVSQGATEAFF
TGTGCTCGTGTCTCCCAGGGGGCTACTGAAGCTTTCTTT
>few|TRBJ1-2|TRBV5-6|.
CASSLFGGNYGYTF
TGTGCCAGCAGCTTGTTTGGGGGGAACTATGGCTACACCTTC
>.|TRBJ1-5|TRBV24-1|.
CATSGERLQPQHF
TGTGCCACCAGTGGGGAAAGACTTCAGCCCCAGCATTTT
>.|TRBJ2-7|TRBV10-1|.
CASSGGPGAREQYF
TGCGCCAGCAGTGGAGGGCCGGGGGCGCGCGAGCAGTACTTC
>.|TRBJ2-7|TRBV3-1/TRBV3-2|.
CASSQEVGIFDSYEQYF
TGTGCCAGCAGCCAAGAGGTCGGGATCTTCGACTCCTACGAGCAGTACTTC
>.|TRBJ2-7|TRBV4-1|.
CASSQKVRGSLSYEQYF
TGCGCCAGCAGCCAAAAGGTCCGGGGGTCTCTCTCCTACGAGCAGTACTTC
>.|TRBJ2-5|TRBV5-1|TRBD2
CASSPTGTSGQETQYF
TGCGCCAGCAGCCCGACCGGGACTAGCGGACAAGAGACCCAGTACTTC
>.|TRBJ2-3|TRBV9|.
CASSGEDTQYF
TGTGCCAGCAGCGGGGAAGATACGCAGTATTTT
>.|TRBJ1-5|TRBV14|.
CASSQGLNQPQHF
TGTGCCAGCAGCCAGGGGTTGAATCAGCCCCAGCATTTT
>.|TRBJ1-2|TRBV10-3|TRBD1
CALRDRVDYGYTF
TGTGCCCTCCGGGACAGGGTTGACTATGGCTACACCTTC
>.|TRBJ1-2|TRBV5-1|.
CASSLTPGVDGYTF
TGCGCCAGCAGCTTGACCCCAGGGGTGGATGGCTACACCTTC
>.|TRBJ2-7|TRBV9|TRBD2
CASSGPSGGRALEQYF
TGTGCCAGCAGCGGACCTTCGGGCGGGAGGGCCCTCGAGCAGTACTTC
>.|TRBJ2-1|TRBV6-4|TRBD2
CASSDSSSGRRFF
TGTGCCAGCAGTGACTCGAGTAGCGGGAGGCGGTTCTTC
>few|TRBJ2-7|TRBV3-1/TRBV3-2|.
CASSQATGSYEQYF
TGTGCCAGCAGCCAAGCCACAGGTTCCTACGAGCAGTACTTC
>.|TRBJ2-7|TRBV29-1|.
CSVKQGSEQYF
TGCAGCGTAAAACAGGGTAGCGAGCAGTACTTC
>.|TRBJ2-2|TRBV5-8|.
CASSLFSGELFF
TGTGCCAGCAGCTTGTTTAGCGGGGAGCTGTTTTTT
>.|TRBJ1-2|TRBV3-1/TRBV3-2|.
CASSQDMAGYGYTF
TGTGCCAGCAGCCAAGATATGGCAGGGTATGGCTACACCTTC
>few|TRBJ1-3|TRBV2|.
CASSSDSGNTIYF
TGTGCCAGCAGCTCAGACTCTGGAAACACCATATATTTT
>.|TRBJ1-1|TRBV6-1|.
CASSERGVGNTEAFF
TGTGCCAGCAGTGAGCGGGGGGTAGGGAACACTGAAGCTTTCTTT
>.|TRBJ1-1|TRBV3-1/TRBV3-2|.
CASSQVTGRNTEAFF
TGTGCCAGCAGCCAAGTCACAGGTCGGAACACTGAAGCTTTCTTT
>once|TRBJ2-3|TRBV7-9|.
CASSSYTQYF
TGTGCCAGCAGCTCGTATACGCAGTATTTT
>.|TRBJ1-2|TRBV28|.
CASSADSYNYGYTF
TGTGCCAGCAGTGCAGACAGCTACAACTATGGCTACACCTTC
>.|TRBJ2-5|TRBV14|.
CASSPYRAQETQYF
TGTGCCAGCAGCCCTTACAGGGCCCAAGAGACCCAGTACTTC
>.|TRBJ1-2|TRBV6-6|.
CASSPEGRGNYGYTF
TGTGCCAGCAGTCCCGAGGGCAGGGGTAACTATGGCTACACCTTC
>.|TRBJ2-1|TRBV12-3/TRBV12-4|.
CASSERDLMGQFF
TGTGCCAGCAGTGAAAGGGACCTTATGGGGCAGTTCTTC
>once|TRBJ2-1|TRBV6-1|.
CASSERSGASYNEQFF
TGTGCCAGCAGTGAAAGGTCGGGTGCCTCCTACAATGAGCAGTTCTTC
>once|TRBJ2-1|TRBV24-1|TRBD1
CATSARRTGVYNEQFF
TGTGCCACCAGTGCCCGGAGGACAGGGGTTTACAATGAGCAGTTCTTC